Listed below are T cell receptor beta chains from one sample, sequenced in a study of CD8+CD57+ T cells in acquired aplastic anemia. TCRdb analysed the reads with MiXCR anew, one entry per CDR3 protein. The table lists some 150,000 distinct CDR3 sequences, less than 60% of them singletons. Sequencing input: sorted CD4+, CD8+, or CD8+CD57+ T cells (not recorded which) from PBMCs. Source of these receptors: a human donor with aplastic anemia. Both conserved end residues are part of each CDR3. A D gene is named only where the DNA matches it firmly. Clone size is not always given. Where it is, it says once, few, many or a class for expanded clones.

clone_size,d_call,j_call,v_call,cdr3_aa,cdr3_nt
NA,NA,TRBJ1-1,TRBV7-6,CASGLTDRNTEAFF,TGTGCCAGCGGTCTCACCGACAGGAACACTGAAGCTTTCTTT
many,NA,TRBJ1-1,TRBV5-5,CASSLDLRSVRVETEAFF,TGTGCCAGCAGCTTGGATCTTCGCTCGGTAAGGGTGGAGACTGAAGCTTTCTTT
NA,NA,TRBJ2-4,TRBV10-2,CASSEAEGSGIQYF,TGTGCCAGCAGTGAAGCTGAGGGGTCAGGCATTCAGTACTTC
many,TRBD1,TRBJ1-6,TRBV6-5,CASSYSGQGKDSPLHF,TGTGCCAGCAGTTACTCTGGACAGGGGAAGGACTCACCCCTCCACTTT
many,TRBD1,TRBJ2-7,TRBV20-1,CSATGTGGYEQYF,TGCAGTGCTACCGGGACAGGGGGATACGAGCAGTACTTC
few,TRBD1,TRBJ1-5,TRBV3-1,CASSPGQVNQPQHF,TGTGCCAGCAGCCCCGGACAGGTAAATCAGCCCCAGCATTTT
NA,TRBD2,TRBJ2-3,TRBV4-3,CASSPGGSGGLYTQYF,TGCGCCAGCAGCCCCGGTGGAAGCGGGGGTCTATATACGCAGTATTTT
many,NA,TRBJ2-7,TRBV2,CASSGTPNDYYEQYF,TGTGCCAGCAGCGGGACTCCTAATGATTACTACGAGCAGTACTTC
once,NA,TRBJ1-2,TRBV27,CASSLGWGNYGYTF,TGTGCCAGCAGCCTAGGATGGGGTAACTATGGCTACACCTTC
NA,NA,TRBJ1-1,TRBV10-3,CAISERDTVNTEAFF,TGTGCCATCAGTGAGAGGGACACAGTGAACACTGAAGCTTTCTTT
many,NA,TRBJ1-5,TRBV12-3/TRBV12-4,CASSFGGPEPQHF,TGTGCCAGCAGTTTTGGGGGACCGGAGCCCCAGCATTTT
NA,TRBD1,TRBJ2-5,TRBV15,CATSTRTGEETQYF,TGTGCCACCAGCACCCGGACAGGGGAAGAGACCCAGTACTTC
NA,TRBD2,TRBJ2-7,TRBV20-1,CSASPPTSPAYEQYF,TGCAGTGCTTCCCCCCCGACTAGCCCGGCCTACGAGCAGTACTTC
NA,NA,TRBJ1-2,TRBV4-1,CASSQDMTTGYGYTF,TGCGCCAGCAGCCAAGATATGACGACCGGCTATGGCTACACCTTC
many,NA,TRBJ2-5,TRBV5-1,CASSLASSWGETQYF,TGCGCCAGCAGCTTGGCGAGCTCCTGGGGGGAGACCCAGTACTTC
many,TRBD1,TRBJ1-1,TRBV19,CASSTLPGQGTEAFF,TGTGCCAGTAGTACACTGCCGGGACAGGGCACTGAAGCTTTCTTT
many,NA,TRBJ2-7,TRBV19,CASSIGGASYEQYF,TGTGCCAGTAGTATTGGGGGGGCCTCCTACGAGCAGTACTTC
NA,NA,TRBJ1-5,TRBV2,CASSEGGQPQHF,TGTGCCAGCAGTGAGGGAGGACAGCCCCAGCATTTT
NA,TRBD2,TRBJ2-1,TRBV7-7,CASSVGGGNEQFF,TGTGCTAGCAGCGTCGGGGGGGGCAATGAGCAGTTCTTC
once,NA,TRBJ1-6,TRBV14,CASSQDPGGPRYSPLHF,TGTGCCAGCAGCCAAGACCCGGGGGGACCCCGTTATTCACCCCTCCACTTT
many,TRBD1,TRBJ1-5,TRBV5-1,CASSPGQVALGQPQHF,TGCGCCAGCAGCCCGGGACAGGTTGCCCTGGGGCAGCCCCAGCATTTT
many,TRBD1,TRBJ1-1,TRBV7-9,CASSLAGTGGGTEAFF,TGTGCCAGCAGCTTAGCCGGGACAGGGGGAGGCACTGAAGCTTTCTTT
NA,TRBD1,TRBJ2-3,TRBV29-1,CSVGTGTDTQYF,TGCAGCGTCGGGACAGGAACAGATACGCAGTATTTT
NA,TRBD2,TRBJ2-3,TRBV4-1,CASSQDPPSGVQYF,TGCGCCAGCAGCCAAGACCCCCCTAGCGGGGTGCAGTATTTT
NA,NA,TRBJ2-5,TRBV29-1,CSVKPRGGGETQYF,TGCAGCGTGAAGCCCCGCGGAGGCGGAGAGACCCAGTACTTC
many,NA,TRBJ1-2,TRBV20-1,CSTGTTNYGYTF,TGCAGCACAGGGACTACTAACTATGGCTACACCTTC
few,NA,TRBJ2-5,TRBV7-3,CASSSGQETQYF,TGTGCCAGCAGCTCGGGTCAAGAGACCCAGTACTTC
many,NA,TRBJ1-2,TRBV19,CASSIDGQTNYGYTF,TGTGCCAGTAGTATAGATGGACAGACTAACTATGGCTACACCTTC
many,TRBD1,TRBJ1-4,TRBV7-9,CASSQKPGTVNEKLFF,TGTGCCAGCAGCCAAAAGCCCGGGACAGTTAATGAAAAACTGTTTTTT
many,TRBD1,TRBJ1-1,TRBV2,CASSATGTGGLIFF,TGTGCCAGCAGTGCAACCGGGACAGGGGGCCTGATTTTCTTT
many,NA,TRBJ1-2,TRBV5-5,CASSFLSGQGHGYTF,TGTGCCAGCAGCTTCCTCTCGGGACAAGGCCATGGCTACACCTTC
NA,TRBD1,TRBJ2-3,TRBV2,CASKRDRASPSTDTQYF,TGTGCCAGCAAGCGGGACAGGGCAAGCCCTAGCACAGATACGCAGTATTTT
NA,NA,TRBJ1-1,TRBV20-1,CSARDRPLGTEAFF,TGCAGTGCTAGAGATCGGCCCCTTGGCACTGAAGCTTTCTTT